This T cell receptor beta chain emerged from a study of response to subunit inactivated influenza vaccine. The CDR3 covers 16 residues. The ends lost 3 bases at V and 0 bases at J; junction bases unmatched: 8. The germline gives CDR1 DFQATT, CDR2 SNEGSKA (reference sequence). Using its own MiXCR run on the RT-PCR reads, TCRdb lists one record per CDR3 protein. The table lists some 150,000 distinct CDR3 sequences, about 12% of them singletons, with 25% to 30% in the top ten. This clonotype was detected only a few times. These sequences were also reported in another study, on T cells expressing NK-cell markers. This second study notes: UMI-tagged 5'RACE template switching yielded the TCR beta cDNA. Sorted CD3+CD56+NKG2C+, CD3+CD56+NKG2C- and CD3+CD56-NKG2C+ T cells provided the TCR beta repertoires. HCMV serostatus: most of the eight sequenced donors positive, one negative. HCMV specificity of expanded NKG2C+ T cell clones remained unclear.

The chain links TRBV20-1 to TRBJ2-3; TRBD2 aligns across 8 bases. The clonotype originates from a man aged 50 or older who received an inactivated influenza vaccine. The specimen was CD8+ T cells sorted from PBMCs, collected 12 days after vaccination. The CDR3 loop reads CSARGGRSPSTDTQYF. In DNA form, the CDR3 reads TGCAGTGCTAGGGGCGGGAGGTCCCCTAGCACAGATACGCAGTATTTT.